This T cell receptor (beta chain) is from a study of CXCR3-negative and CXCR3-positive naive CD8 T cells. Points from the study as a whole: The naive subsets expressed comparable surface CD5, and the authors inferred TCR strength from TRB CDR3 properties. CXCR3-negative and CXCR3-positive naive cells shared comparable TRBV-TRBJ usage, but memory cells did not.

Germline CDR1 and CDR2: SEHNR and FQNEAQ (reference sequence). The CDR3 is made up of 12 amino acids. On this clonotype: Its specificity is not known.

5' RACE that incorporated UMI labels was used to prepare the TRB cDNA libraries. TCRdb re-called the 5' RACE reads and shows each CDR3 protein once, DNA omitted. In total, the table holds about 62,000 distinct CDR3 sequences. The sequenced material came from naive CXCR3- CD8+ T cells from blood. The subset denotes: CD45RO-CCR7+CD27+CD95- naive CD8+ T cells lacking CXCR3 (TNR3-). The chain employs TRBV7-9 and TRBJ1-1. This TCR derives from a human donor in good health. Some clones in this sample may be carry-over from other donors' samples. The CDR3 loop is CASSLNVIEAFF.